These T cell receptor beta chains were read from a single sample in a study of T-cell reconstitution after alpha-beta-depleted transplantation in children. One entry per CDR3 protein, called by TCRdb with MiXCR from the PCR reads. The table shows more than 400,000 distinct CDR3 sequences, with 43% occurring only once. The sequences come from PBMCs, collected before TCRalphabeta/CD19-depleted stem cell transplant. These receptors all stem from a girl aged 2 to 9 with aplastic anemia, due to receive a stem cell transplant. CDR3s include the opening cysteine and the closing phenylalanine or tryptophan. Fields, in order: V gene, clone size, D gene, J gene, CDR3 DNA, CDR3 protein. A D gene is named only where the DNA matches it firmly. Expanded clones get a size class; other rows say once, few or many, or leave the size out.

TRBV7-9	many	NA	TRBJ1-1	TGTGCCAGCAGCTTTCCTAATCGCGCCACTGAAGCTTTCTTT	CASSFPNRATEAFF
TRBV27	few	NA	TRBJ2-3	TGTGCCAGCAGTTTCTCTAGCGCCTCAGATACGCAGTATTTT	CASSFSSASDTQYF
TRBV20-1	NA	TRBD2	TRBJ2-3	TGCAGTGCCCCAGACGGGGGGGCCAACACAGATACGCAGTATTTT	CSAPDGGANTDTQYF
TRBV20-1	many	TRBD1	TRBJ1-6	TGCAGTGCTCGACCAGGGGGGAATTCACCCCTCCACTTT	CSARPGGNSPLHF
TRBV7-2	many	NA	TRBJ2-7	TGTGCCAGCAGCCGACTCCCCAGGGTCGAGCAGTACTTC	CASSRLPRVEQYF
TRBV5-4	NA	TRBD1	TRBJ2-2	TGTGCCAGCAGCTCGGGACAGGGTTTAAACACCGGGGAGCTGTTTTTT	CASSSGQGLNTGELFF
TRBV20-1	NA	NA	TRBJ2-3	TGCAGTGCTGGCGACCTGGAGAGGGTAGACACAGATACGCAGTATTTT	CSAGDLERVDTDTQYF
TRBV6-1	few	TRBD2	TRBJ2-1	TGTGCCAGCAGACTACTAGCGGGAAGTTACAATGAGCAGTTCTTC	CASRLLAGSYNEQFF
TRBV5-1	NA	TRBD1	TRBJ2-2	TGCGCCAGCAGCGACCTAGGGACAGGGGGGACCGGGGAGCTGTTTTTT	CASSDLGTGGTGELFF
TRBV29-1	NA	NA	TRBJ1-1	TGCAGCGTTGAAGTCCGGGGCACTGAAGCTTTCTTT	CSVEVRGTEAFF
TRBV4-2	NA	NA	TRBJ2-7	TGTGCCAGCAGCCAAGAAGGGAGCTTGGGGGCTTCCTACGAGCAGTACTTC	CASSQEGSLGASYEQYF
TRBV6-2/TRBV6-3	NA	TRBD1	TRBJ1-5	TGTGCCAGCAGGACACCCTACGACAGGGGCAATCAGCCCCAGCATTTT	CASRTPYDRGNQPQHF
TRBV10-3	once	TRBD1	TRBJ2-5	TGTGCCATCAGTGCTAGGACAGGCGACTTCAGAGAGACCCAGTACTTC	CAISARTGDFRETQYF
TRBV5-1	NA	TRBD2	TRBJ2-5	TGCGCCAGCAGCTTGACAAGCGGGATTAAAGAGACCCAGTACTTC	CASSLTSGIKETQYF
TRBV9	few	NA	TRBJ2-7	TGTGCCAGCAGCGTAGGGGGGGCCGACTCCTACGAGCAGTACTTC	CASSVGGADSYEQYF
TRBV4-3	NA	TRBD2	TRBJ2-2	TGCGCCAGCAGCCGGGCGGGAGCGAGAACCGGGGAGCTGTTTTTT	CASSRAGARTGELFF
TRBV20-1	NA	TRBD2	TRBJ2-5	TGCAGTGCTGCCTCGGGGGGGCAAGAGACCCAGTACTTC	CSAASGGQETQYF
TRBV20-1	NA	NA	TRBJ2-7	TGCAGTGCTTGGGACGGAAGCTCCTACGAGCAGTACTTC	CSAWDGSSYEQYF
TRBV20-1	NA	TRBD1	TRBJ1-6	TGCAGTGCTAGATCTCCGGGACAGGGTTTTTCACCCCTCCACTTT	CSARSPGQGFSPLHF
TRBV6-5	few	NA	TRBJ1-3	TGTGCCAGCAGTTTGCGACCAAGCTCTGGAAACACCATATATTTT	CASSLRPSSGNTIYF
TRBV5-1	few	NA	TRBJ2-3	TGCGCCAGCAGCTTCCCGCGGGAAGGATCAGATACGCAGTATTTT	CASSFPREGSDTQYF
TRBV29-1	NA	TRBD2	TRBJ2-7	TGCAGCGTTGGGGGACGGGGGGACTCCTACGAGCAGTACTTC	CSVGGRGDSYEQYF
TRBV5-1	few	TRBD2	TRBJ2-1	TGCGCCAGCAGCCCACAGAATGCGGGAGGTGAGCAGTTCTTC	CASSPQNAGGEQFF
TRBV6-5	NA	NA	TRBJ1-1	TGTGCCAGCAGTTACCGGGGGGTGGACACTGAAGCTTTCTTT	CASSYRGVDTEAFF
TRBV7-2	many	NA	TRBJ2-3	TGTGCCAGCACCGCCGGGACCACAGATACGCAGTATTTT	CASTAGTTDTQYF
TRBV7-9	many	TRBD1	TRBJ1-2	TGTGCCAGCAGCGCAGGACAGGATTTCTATGGCTACACCTTC	CASSAGQDFYGYTF
TRBV4-3	few	NA	TRBJ1-3	TGCGCCAGCAGCCAGTGGCTGTCGCTTGGGGGCTCTGGAAACACCATATATTTT	CASSQWLSLGGSGNTIYF
TRBV20-1	NA	NA	TRBJ2-3	TGCAGTGCTGCCCGGGACTCTAGCACAGATACGCAGTATTTT	CSAARDSSTDTQYF
TRBV9	few	NA	TRBJ2-5	TGTGCCAGCAGCGTAGCCGGCAGGGGCCAAGAGACCCAGTACTTC	CASSVAGRGQETQYF
TRBV20-1	NA	NA	TRBJ1-5	TGCAGTGCGGCGGTGCCCCATCAGCCCCAGCATTTT	CSAAVPHQPQHF
TRBV5-1	NA	NA	TRBJ2-3	TGCGCCAGCAGCTTTCAAGCCAGCACAGATACGCAGTATTTT	CASSFQASTDTQYF
TRBV20-1	NA	NA	TRBJ2-1	TGCAGTGCTAGAGATGGGGAAGGGTTCAATGAGCAGTTCTTC	CSARDGEGFNEQFF
TRBV2	once	NA	TRBJ2-3	TGTGCCAGCAGTGATCGGACATCTACGCAGTATTTT	CASSDRTSTQYF
TRBV7-9	few	TRBD2	TRBJ2-7	TGTGCCAGCAGCTCCCCCCGGCTAGCGGGAGTCTACGAGCAGTACTTC	CASSSPRLAGVYEQYF
TRBV12-3/TRBV12-4	many	TRBD1	TRBJ1-1	TGTGCCAGCAGTTTATACGAGACAGGGGTTGAAGCTTTCTTT	CASSLYETGVEAFF